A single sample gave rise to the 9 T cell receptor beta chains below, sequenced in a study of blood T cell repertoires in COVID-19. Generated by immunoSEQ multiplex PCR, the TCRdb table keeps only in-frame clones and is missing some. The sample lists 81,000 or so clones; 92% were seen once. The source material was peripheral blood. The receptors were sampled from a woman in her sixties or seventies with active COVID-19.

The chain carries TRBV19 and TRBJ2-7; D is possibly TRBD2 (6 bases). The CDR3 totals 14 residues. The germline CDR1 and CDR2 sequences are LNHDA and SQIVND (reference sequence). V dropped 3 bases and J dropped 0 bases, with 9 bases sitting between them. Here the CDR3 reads CASSMLGSSYEQYF. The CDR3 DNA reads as TGTGCCAGTAGTATGCTCGGGAGCTCCTACGAGCAGTACTTC.

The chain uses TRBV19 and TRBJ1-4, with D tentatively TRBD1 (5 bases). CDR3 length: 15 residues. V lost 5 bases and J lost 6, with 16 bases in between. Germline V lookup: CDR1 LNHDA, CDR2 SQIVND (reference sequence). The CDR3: CASSSGGGLYEKLFF. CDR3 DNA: TGTGCCAGTAGTTCCGGGGGGGGTCTGTATGAAAAACTGTTTTTT.

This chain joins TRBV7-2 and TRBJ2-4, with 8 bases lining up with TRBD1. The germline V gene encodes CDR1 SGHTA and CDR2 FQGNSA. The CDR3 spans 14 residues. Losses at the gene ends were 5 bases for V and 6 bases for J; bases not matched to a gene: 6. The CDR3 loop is CASSPGQGLNIQYF. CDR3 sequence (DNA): TGTGCCAGCAGCCCCGGACAGGGTTTAAACATTCAGTACTTC.

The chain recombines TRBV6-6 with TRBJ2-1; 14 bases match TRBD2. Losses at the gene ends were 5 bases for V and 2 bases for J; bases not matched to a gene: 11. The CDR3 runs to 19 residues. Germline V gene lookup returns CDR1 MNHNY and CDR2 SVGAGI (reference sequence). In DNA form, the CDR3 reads TGTGCCAGCAGTCCCTGGACTAGCGGGGGGACCATCCCCTACAATGAGCAGTTCTTC. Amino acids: CASSPWTSGGTIPYNEQFF.

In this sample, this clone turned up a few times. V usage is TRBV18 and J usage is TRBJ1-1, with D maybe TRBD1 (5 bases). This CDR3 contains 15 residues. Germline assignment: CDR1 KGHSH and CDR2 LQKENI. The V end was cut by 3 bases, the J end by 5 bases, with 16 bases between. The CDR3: CASSPLPQELTEAFF. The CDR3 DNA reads TGTGCCAGCTCACCTCTTCCACAGGAGCTGACTGAAGCTTTCTTT.

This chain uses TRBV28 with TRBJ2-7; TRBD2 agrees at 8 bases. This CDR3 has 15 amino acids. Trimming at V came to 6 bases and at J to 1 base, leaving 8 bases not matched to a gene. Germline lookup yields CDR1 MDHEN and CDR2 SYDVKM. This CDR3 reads CASSFSSGVSYEQYF. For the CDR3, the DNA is TGTGCCAGCAGCTTCAGTAGCGGGGTTTCCTACGAGCAGTACTTC.

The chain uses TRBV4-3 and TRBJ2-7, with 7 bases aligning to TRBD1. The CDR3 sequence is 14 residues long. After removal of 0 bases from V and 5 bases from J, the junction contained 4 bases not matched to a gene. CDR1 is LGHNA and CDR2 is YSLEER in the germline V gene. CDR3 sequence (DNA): TGCGCCAGCAGCCAAGAGTACAGGGGTCACGAGCAGTACTTC. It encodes CASSQEYRGHEQYF.

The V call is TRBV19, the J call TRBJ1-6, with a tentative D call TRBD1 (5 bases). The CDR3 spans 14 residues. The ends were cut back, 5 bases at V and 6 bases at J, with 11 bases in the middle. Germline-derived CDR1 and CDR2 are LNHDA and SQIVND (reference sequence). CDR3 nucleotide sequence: TGTGCCAGTAGTCCTCGACAGAGTAATTCACCCCTCCACTTT. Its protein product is CASSPRQSNSPLHF.

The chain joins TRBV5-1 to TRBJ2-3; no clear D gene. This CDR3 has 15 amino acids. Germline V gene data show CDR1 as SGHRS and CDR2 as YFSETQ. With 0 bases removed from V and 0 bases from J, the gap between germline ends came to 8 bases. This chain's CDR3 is CASSLDGASTDTQYF. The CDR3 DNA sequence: TGCGCCAGCAGCTTGGACGGTGCTAGCACAGATACGCAGTATTTT.